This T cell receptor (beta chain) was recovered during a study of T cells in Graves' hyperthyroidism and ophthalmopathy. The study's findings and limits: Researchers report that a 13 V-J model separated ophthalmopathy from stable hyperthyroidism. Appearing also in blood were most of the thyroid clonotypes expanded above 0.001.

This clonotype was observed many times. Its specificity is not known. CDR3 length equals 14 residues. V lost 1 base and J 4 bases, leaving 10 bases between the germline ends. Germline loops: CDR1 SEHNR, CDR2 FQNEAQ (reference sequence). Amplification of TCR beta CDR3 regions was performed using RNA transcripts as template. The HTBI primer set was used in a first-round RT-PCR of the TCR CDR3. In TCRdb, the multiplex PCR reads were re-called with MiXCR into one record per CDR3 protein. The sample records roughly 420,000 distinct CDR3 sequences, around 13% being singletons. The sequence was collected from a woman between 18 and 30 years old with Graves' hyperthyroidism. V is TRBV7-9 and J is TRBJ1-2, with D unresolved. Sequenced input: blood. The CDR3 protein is CASSLEGSGYGYTF. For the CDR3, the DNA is TGTGCCAGCAGCTTAGAAGGTTCGGGCTATGGCTACACCTTC. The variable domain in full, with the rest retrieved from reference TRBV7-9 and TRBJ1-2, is DTGVSQNPRHKITKRGQNVTFRCDPISEHNRLYWYRQTLGQGPEFLTYFQNEAQLEKSRLLSDRFSAERPKGSFSTLEIQRTEQGDSAMYLCASSLEGSGYGYTFGSGTRLTVV.